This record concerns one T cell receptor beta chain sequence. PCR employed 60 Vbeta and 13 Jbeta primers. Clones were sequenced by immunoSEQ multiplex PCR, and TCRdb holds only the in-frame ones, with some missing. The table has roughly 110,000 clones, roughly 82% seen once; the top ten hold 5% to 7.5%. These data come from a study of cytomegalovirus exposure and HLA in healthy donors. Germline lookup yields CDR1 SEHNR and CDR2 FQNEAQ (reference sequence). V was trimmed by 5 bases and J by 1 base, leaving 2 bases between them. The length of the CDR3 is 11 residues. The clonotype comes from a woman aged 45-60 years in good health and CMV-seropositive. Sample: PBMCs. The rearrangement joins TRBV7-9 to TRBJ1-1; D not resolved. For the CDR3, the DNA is TGTGCCAGCAGCCAGAACACTGAAGCTTTCTTT. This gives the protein CASSQNTEAFF.